Following are 24 T cell receptor beta chains from one sample sequenced in a study of T cell changes during pregnancy in multiple sclerosis. Produced via immunoSEQ multiplex PCR; TCRdb's table is partial and in-frame only. The sample yields about 51,000 clones, approximately 94% seen once. The starting material was CD4+ T cells from peripheral blood mononuclear cells, obtained in the second trimester of pregnancy. These receptors originate from a female donor with multiple sclerosis, enrolled in a pregnancy study.

CDR3 sequence: CASRSTTYEQYF. For the CDR3, the DNA is TGTGCCAGCAGATCGACAACCTACGAGCAGTACTTC. The V call is TRBV6-5, the J call TRBJ2-7; no clear D gene. Looked up from germline, CDR1 is MNHEY and CDR2 is SVGAGI. V lost 6 bases and J 2 bases, leaving 8 bases between the germline ends. CDR3 size: 12 residues.

This rearrangement joins TRBV19 to TRBJ1-2, with D possibly matching TRBD1 (5 bases). The V end lost 4 bases, the J end lost 7 bases, and 19 bases lay between the germline ends. CDR3 length: 15 residues. Per germline, CDR1 LNHDA and CDR2 SQIVND (reference sequence). The CDR3 region has the DNA TGTGCCAGTAGTAAAAGACTCGGGGGATCGAGTGGCTACACCTTC. The encoded protein is CASSKRLGGSSGYTF.

The CDR3 sequence is CASSAGTGREDGYTF. The CDR3 nucleotides read TGTGCCAGCAGCGCCGGGACAGGGAGGGAGGATGGCTACACCTTC. The chain couples TRBV9 to TRBJ1-2, with TRBD1 matching 9 bases. The CDR3 spans 15 residues. The ends lost 3 bases at V and 6 bases at J; junction bases unmatched: 9. Germline-derived CDR1 and CDR2 are SGDLS and YYNGEE.

The V call is TRBV7-2, the J call TRBJ2-2; 8 bases line up with TRBD2. V lost 5 bases to trimming and J lost 3 bases; unmatched junction nucleotides: 2. Germline V gene lookup returns CDR1 SGHTA and CDR2 FQGNSA. This CDR3 region has 14 residues. The CDR3 DNA reads as TGTGCCAGCAGCCGGGGGGGCGACACCGGGGAGCTGTTTTTT. Its protein product is CASSRGGDTGELFF. Together with reference TRBV7-2 and TRBJ2-2, the CDR3 gives the full variable domain: GAGVSQSPSNKVTEKGKDVELRCDPISGHTALYWYRQSLGQGLEFLIYFQGNSAPDKSGLPSDRFSAERTGGSVSTLTIQRTQQEDSAVYLCASSRGGDTGELFFGEGSRLTVL.

CDR3 coding DNA: TGTGCCAGCAGCTCCGGGGGGCGCGGGAACACTGAAGCTTTCTTT. This encodes CASSSGGRGNTEAFF. V and J are TRBV7-2 and TRBJ1-1; tentative D call: TRBD1 (6 bases). The CDR3 totals 15 residues. Germline assignment: CDR1 SGHTA and CDR2 FQGNSA. V was cut by 4 bases and J by 1 base, with 13 bases left in between.

This clone appeared a single time. The CDR3 is CASSSGWGGSNQPQHF. As DNA, the CDR3 is TGTGCCAGCAGCTCGGGGTGGGGAGGTAGCAATCAGCCCCAGCATTTT. The chain recombines TRBV7-2 with TRBJ1-5; D gene uncertain. The CDR3 has 16 amino acids. Trimming left V 4 bases short and J 0 bases short, with 13 bases between. Germline assignment: CDR1 SGHTA and CDR2 FQGNSA.

The chain joins TRBV7-2 to TRBJ1-5, with D possibly TRBD1 on 6 matching bases. Deletions cut 1 base from V and 7 bases from J, with 14 bases between. Germline lookup yields CDR1 SGHTA and CDR2 FQGNSA. The CDR3 totals 15 residues. DNA for the CDR3: TGTGCCAGCAGCTTAGGCGGGGGGCTCGGCCAGCCCCAGCATTTT. Encoded protein: CASSLGGGLGQPQHF.

The V gene is TRBV4-2, the J gene TRBJ1-1, with D possibly being TRBD1 (5 bases). The CDR3 spans 14 residues. Trimming shortened V by 4 bases and J by 7 bases, and 16 bases separated the two germline ends. Germline V lookup: CDR1 LGHNA, CDR2 YNFKEQ. As DNA, the CDR3 is TGTGCCAGCAGCCCCCGCCTGGGGCGGAATGAAGCTTTCTTT. Amino acids: CASSPRLGRNEAFF.

The chain couples TRBV30 to TRBJ1-6; D might be TRBD1 (6 bases). Germline V gene sequence: CDR1 GTSNPN, CDR2 SVGIG (reference sequence). The length of the CDR3 is 12 residues. V was clipped by 0 bases and J by 15 bases, with 12 bases between them. The chain's CDR3 is CAWSVKTGHLHF. The CDR3 DNA reads TGTGCCTGGAGTGTAAAGACAGGACACCTCCACTTT.

The J gene is TRBJ2-2, the V gene TRBV9; 8 bases line up with TRBD1. There are 16 residues in the CDR3. Germline V gene lookup returns CDR1 SGDLS and CDR2 YYNGEE. V lost 3 bases to trimming and J lost 3 bases; unmatched junction nucleotides: 7. DNA of the CDR3: TGTGCCAGCAGCGGGAGAGGACAGGGAGACACCGGGGAGCTGTTTTTT. As protein: CASSGRGQGDTGELFF.

This chain links TRBV2 with TRBJ1-2, with D unresolved. The germline V and J ends were trimmed by 8 bases and 4 bases, with 11 bases remaining between them. CDR3 length: 12 residues. CDR1 is SNHLY and CDR2 is FYNNEI in the germline V gene. The CDR3 reads CASLGSSYGYTF. CDR3 DNA sequence: TGTGCCAGCCTGGGCAGTTCCTATGGCTACACCTTC.

This chain joins TRBV6-5 and TRBJ2-7; unclear D gene. The CDR3 has 15 residues. CDR1 is MNHEY and CDR2 is SVGAGI in the germline V gene. With 0 bases removed from V and 0 bases from J, the gap between germline ends came to 9 bases. CDR3 coding DNA: TGTGCCAGCAGTTACTCTCGCGGTAGCTCCTACGAGCAGTACTTC. Translated: CASSYSRGSSYEQYF.

This clone occurred once. J is TRBJ2-2 and V is TRBV4-2, with 10 bases lining up with TRBD2. Germline loops: CDR1 LGHNA, CDR2 YNFKEQ. Trimming removed 1 base from V and 8 bases from J; junction bases left unmatched: 7. The CDR3 covers 16 residues. CDR3 residues: CASSQVGTSALGELFF. The CDR3 DNA reads TGTGCCAGCAGCCAAGTGGGGACTAGCGCGCTAGGGGAGCTGTTTTTT.

The chain links TRBV9 to TRBJ1-6, with unresolved D. Per germline, CDR1 SGDLS and CDR2 YYNGEE. This CDR3 region has 15 residues. V lost 0 bases to trimming and J lost 5 bases, with 9 bases between them. CDR3 amino acids: CASSVGSDNNSPLHF. In nucleotides, the CDR3 is TGTGCCAGCAGCGTAGGGTCAGACAATAATTCACCCCTCCACTTT. The full variable domain, with the rest looked up from reference TRBV9 and TRBJ1-6, is DSGVTQTPKHLITATGQRVTLRCSPRSGDLSVYWYQQSLDQGLQFLIQYYNGEERAKGNILERFSAQQFPDLHSELNLSSLELGDSALYFCASSVGSDNNSPLHFGNGTRLTVT.

The chain recombines TRBV7-9 with TRBJ1-2; 7 positions agree with TRBD1. In germline, CDR1 is SEHNR, CDR2 FQNEAQ (reference sequence). The trim removed 5 bases at V and 1 base at J, leaving 4 bases unmatched. This CDR3 has 14 residues. The CDR3 sequence: CASSPRQGNYGYTF. The CDR3 DNA reads as TGTGCCAGCAGCCCCCGACAGGGTAACTATGGCTACACCTTC.

This clone was observed a few times. The J gene is TRBJ1-2, the V gene TRBV4-3, with D unresolved. The CDR3 runs 15 residues. V was cut by 3 bases and J by 3 bases, with 14 bases left in between. The V gene's germline CDR1 is LGHNA and CDR2 YSLEER. CDR3 bases: TGCGCCAGCAGCCAGAGGAGGCGTGGTGACTATGGCTACACCTTC. Residues: CASSQRRRGDYGYTF.

J is TRBJ2-7 and V is TRBV29-1; possibly TRBD2 for D (7 bases). This CDR3 region has 14 residues. V dropped 0 bases and J dropped 5 bases, with 14 bases sitting between them. Germline CDR1 SQVTM, CDR2 ANQGSEA. CDR3 sequence: CSVEEVRGAHEQYF. DNA for the CDR3: TGCAGCGTTGAAGAGGTCCGGGGGGCCCACGAGCAGTACTTC.

The V call is TRBV5-1, the J call TRBJ2-5; TRBD1 agrees at 7 bases. CDR1 is SGHRS and CDR2 is YFSETQ in the germline V gene. The CDR3 sequence is 14 residues long. The V gene end was trimmed by 4 bases and the J gene end by 2 bases; junction bases not matched to a gene: 5. DNA of the CDR3: TGCGCCAGCAGCAACAGGGGTTCACAAGAGACCCAGTACTTC. This codes for CASSNRGSQETQYF. Using reference TRBV5-1 and TRBJ2-5 for the parts outside the CDR3, the full variable domain is KAGVTQTPRYLIKTRGQQVTLSCSPISGHRSVSWYQQTPGQGLQFLFEYFSETQRNKGNFPGRFSGRQFSNSRSEMNVSTLELGDSALYLCASSNRGSQETQYFGPGTRLLVL.

The chain has TRBV7-6 and TRBJ1-3; D not resolved. Trimming pared 3 bases from V and 0 bases from J, leaving 6 bases between. Germline values: CDR1 SGHVS, CDR2 FNYEAQ. This CDR3 spans 14 amino acids. In nucleotides, the CDR3 is TGTGCCAGCAGCTTGAGCGGCTCTGGAAACACCATATATTTT. Translating gives CASSLSGSGNTIYF.

The CDR3 here is CASSYSLAGINEQFF. In DNA form, the CDR3 reads TGTGCCAGCAGTTACAGTCTAGCGGGGATTAATGAGCAGTTCTTC. V is TRBV6-5 and J is TRBJ2-1; 9 bases are shared with TRBD2. The CDR3 runs to 15 residues. After removal of 2 bases from V and 7 bases from J, the junction contained 6 bases not matched to a gene. Germline V CDR1 and CDR2: MNHEY, SVGAGI.

The rearrangement joins TRBV19 to TRBJ2-5, with 8 positions matching TRBD2. J was trimmed by 3 bases and V by 5 bases; bases with no gene match: 5. In germline, CDR1 is LNHDA, CDR2 SQIVND (reference sequence). This CDR3 comprises 14 residues. CDR3 sequence reads: CASSPGLVKETQYF. DNA for the CDR3: TGTGCCAGTAGTCCGGGACTAGTTAAAGAGACCCAGTACTTC.

The gene calls are TRBV29-1 and TRBJ2-7; 8 positions agree with TRBD1. V shed 4 bases and J 5 bases; nucleotides not matched to a gene: 16. The V gene's germline CDR1 is SQVTM and CDR2 ANQGSEA. This CDR3 is built from 16 residues. The CDR3 DNA follows: TGCAGCGTTGTGGGCGGCCGAGACAGGGGTTTCGACGAGCAGTACTTC. Amino acid sequence: CSVVGGRDRGFDEQYF.

This rearrangement joins TRBV6-1 to TRBJ1-5; TRBD1 might be the D (5 bases). Per the germline V gene, CDR1 is MNHNS and CDR2 is SASEGT. V lost 8 bases, J lost 5 bases, and 13 bases lay in between. This CDR3 region has 13 residues. CDR3 protein: CASGQRKDQPQHF. The CDR3 DNA follows: TGTGCCAGCGGACAAAGGAAAGATCAGCCCCAGCATTTT.

This chain joins TRBV4-2 and TRBJ1-2; a possible D gene is TRBD1 (5 bases). In germline, CDR1 is LGHNA, CDR2 YNFKEQ. V lost 4 bases and J 3 bases, leaving 9 bases between the germline ends. The length of the CDR3 is 13 residues. The CDR3 sequence: CASSPPRDYGYTF. The CDR3 bases are TGTGCCAGCAGCCCACCCAGGGACTATGGCTACACCTTC.